This entry features one TCR beta chain sequence. What it binds is unknown. It was second doses at about 4 or about 12 weeks that were pooled. The source of the sample is a study of T cell responses to AZD1222 COVID-19 vaccine. Using immunoSEQ multiplex PCR, the repertoire was profiled, and TCRdb retains in-frame clones only, with some absent. Of nearly 90,000 clones listed, approximately 91% are singletons. Whole-study findings and limits: None of the repertoires were sampled until the peak T cell response had passed. Donors were chiefly white British, with a greater number of females, and clonal diversity was perhaps underestimated.

V was pared by 3 bases and J by 4 bases, with 5 bases of the junction left unmatched. The CDR3 spans 15 residues. The V gene's germline CDR1 is SGDLS and CDR2 YYNGEE. This receptor was taken from an adult who received the AZD1222 COVID-19 vaccine. This specimen consisted of peripheral blood, obtained 28 days after the second AZD1222 dose. This chain joins TRBV9 and TRBJ1-2, with 11 positions matching TRBD1. The CDR3 sequence: CASSDGTGGLYGYTF. CDR3 nucleotide sequence: TGTGCCAGCAGCGACGGGACAGGGGGACTCTATGGCTACACCTTC.